A single sample is the source of the 18 T cell receptor beta chains below, sequenced in a study of early T cells in non-severe SARS-CoV-2 infection. Via MiXCR, TCRdb re-called the 5' RACE reads, giving one row per CDR3 protein. The data contain around 88,000 distinct CDR3 sequences, approximately 15% of them seen just once; the ten biggest clones take up roughly 6.4%. The specimen was whole blood. Source of these receptors: an adult who was a healthcare worker with PCR-confirmed SARS-CoV-2 infection or an uninfected control (not recorded which).

This clonotype has more than one count but fewer than ten. This rearrangement joins TRBV19 to TRBJ2-1; 7 bases match TRBD2. The germline V gene encodes CDR1 LNHDA and CDR2 SQIVND (reference sequence). V trimming: 6 bases; J trimming: 5 bases; junction bases outside the gene matches: 13. This CDR3 has 16 residues. The CDR3 DNA reads as TGTGCCAGTAGCCTCGGTCCTGGACTAGGAGACAATGAGCAGTTCTTC. The encoded protein is CASSLGPGLGDNEQFF. Based on the CDR3 plus reference TRBV19 and TRBJ2-1, the full variable domain is DGGITQSPKYLFRKEGQNVTLSCEQNLNHDAMYWYRQDPGQGLRLIYYSQIVNDFQKGDIAEGYSVSREKKESFPLTVTSAQKNPTAFYLCASSLGPGLGDNEQFFGPGTRLTVL.

This clonotype was recorded a few times. CDR3 residues: CASSLGAGQGTYEQYF. The CDR3 bases are TGCGCCAGCAGCTTGGGAGCGGGACAGGGGACCTACGAGCAGTACTTC. This chain links TRBV5-1 with TRBJ2-7; 10 nucleotides agree with TRBD1. This CDR3 has 16 amino acids. J was trimmed by 2 bases and V by 0 bases; bases with no gene match: 5. Germline values: CDR1 SGHRS, CDR2 YFSETQ. Supplemented by reference TRBV5-1 and TRBJ2-7, the full variable domain reads KAGVTQTPRYLIKTRGQQVTLSCSPISGHRSVSWYQQTPGQGLQFLFEYFSETQRNKGNFPGRFSGRQFSNSRSEMNVSTLELGDSALYLCASSLGAGQGTYEQYFGPGTRLTVT.

This clonotype was counted ten times or more. The chain carries TRBV19 and TRBJ2-5, with 8 bases fitting TRBD1. There are 15 residues in the CDR3. In germline, CDR1 is LNHDA, CDR2 SQIVND (reference sequence). V shed 5 bases and J 2 bases; nucleotides not matched to a gene: 7. The CDR3: CASSFGTGVQETQYF. The DNA for the CDR3 is TGTGCCAGTAGTTTCGGGACAGGAGTACAAGAGACCCAGTACTTC.

This clonotype was picked up a small number of times. The genes are TRBV7-9 and TRBJ2-1; 11 bases agree with TRBD2. Germline-derived CDR1 and CDR2 are SEHNR and FQNEAQ (reference sequence). Unmatched junction bases numbered 12, after V lost 5 bases and J lost 3 bases. The CDR3 is made up of 18 amino acids. CDR3 DNA sequence: TGTGCCAGCAGCGACCCCGTAGGGACTAGCGGATTCTACAATGAGCAGTTCTTC. Its protein is CASSDPVGTSGFYNEQFF.

This chain links TRBV4-1 with TRBJ2-7; no firm D call. Germline lookup yields CDR1 MGHRA and CDR2 YSYEKL. This CDR3 is built from 15 residues. V was clipped by 0 bases and J by 0 bases, with 9 bases between them. This chain's CDR3 is CASSQEDSISYEQYF. CDR3 bases: TGCGCCAGCAGCCAAGAGGATTCCATCTCCTACGAGCAGTACTTC.

This clonotype was seen many times. This chain joins TRBV30 and TRBJ2-1; D is ambiguous. From germline, CDR1 is GTSNPN and CDR2 SVGIG (reference sequence). Trimming took 3 bases from V and 4 from J, leaving 19 bases between them. The CDR3 length is 16 residues. The CDR3 spells CAWRGRHDGLYNEQFF. CDR3 in DNA: TGTGCCTGGAGGGGCCGACACGATGGCTTATACAATGAGCAGTTCTTC.

This clonotype turned up a few times. The chain links TRBV29-1 to TRBJ1-2; 9 bases map to TRBD1. From germline, CDR1 is SQVTM and CDR2 ANQGSEA. The J segment lost 5 bases and the V segment lost 6 bases, leaving 10 bases of the junction unmatched. The CDR3 extends over 14 amino acids. The CDR3 region has the DNA TGCAGCGTGGACGACAGGGGGTCTCCTTATGGCTACACCTTC. It translates to CSVDDRGSPYGYTF. Based on the CDR3 plus reference TRBV29-1 and TRBJ1-2, the full variable domain is SAVISQKPSRDICQRGTSLTIQCQVDSQVTMMFWYRQQPGQSLTLIATANQGSEATYESGFVIDKFPISRPNLTFSTLTVSNMSPEDSSIYLCSVDDRGSPYGYTFGSGTRLTVV.

J is TRBJ2-7 and V is TRBV6-2 or TRBV6-3, with unresolved D. V lost 6 bases and J 2 bases, leaving 14 bases between the germline ends. There are 14 residues in the CDR3. The germline CDR1 and CDR2 sequences are MNHEY and SVGEGT. CDR3: CASSTTGGAYEQYF. The CDR3 DNA follows: TGTGCCAGCAGCACGACGGGCGGAGCCTACGAGCAGTACTTC.

This clonotype was found a few times. J is TRBJ2-3 and V is TRBV7-9; 14 positions match TRBD2. Germline V lookup: CDR1 SEHNR, CDR2 FQNEAQ (reference sequence). CDR3 length: 16 amino acids. V lost 5 bases, J lost 4 bases, and 5 bases stayed unmatched. The CDR3 spells CASSRGTSGSPDTQYF. CDR3 DNA sequence: TGTGCCAGCAGCCGCGGGACTAGCGGGAGTCCAGATACGCAGTATTTT.

This clonotype has at least ten counts. CDR3 coding DNA: TGTGCCAGCAGTTCCGGTCCCCTGTATGGCTACACCTTC. Its protein product is CASSSGPLYGYTF. The J gene is TRBJ1-2, the V gene TRBV12-3 or TRBV12-4; no firm D call. This CDR3 has 13 residues. V was trimmed by 4 bases and J by 5 bases, leaving 11 bases between them.

CDR3 in amino acids: CALGTGITGELFF. The CDR3 DNA reads TGTGCCCTGGGGACAGGAATCACCGGGGAGCTGTTTTTT. This chain uses TRBV7-9 with TRBJ2-2, with 8 bases aligning to TRBD1. CDR1 SEHNR and CDR2 FQNEAQ come from the germline V gene (reference sequence). CDR3 length: 13 amino acids. V trimming: 11 bases; J trimming: 4 bases; junction bases outside the gene matches: 6.

The V call is TRBV18, the J call TRBJ2-2; D may be TRBD1 (5 bases). V gave up 0 bases and J gave up 4 bases, with 15 bases separating them. The CDR3 runs 17 residues. Germline V gives CDR1 KGHSH, CDR2 LQKENI. CDR3 nucleotides: TGTGCCAGCTCACCACCGGAAAAACAGGCCTTCACCGGGGAGCTGTTTTTT. Its protein product is CASSPPEKQAFTGELFF.

The J gene is TRBJ2-7, the V gene TRBV6-2 or TRBV6-3, with D possibly TRBD1 on 6 matching bases. This CDR3 region has 12 residues. V was clipped by 6 bases and J by 3 bases, with 9 bases between them. Per the germline V gene, CDR1 is MNHEY and CDR2 is SVGEGT. CDR3 region: CASRRTDYEQYF. The CDR3 DNA reads as TGTGCCAGCAGGCGGACAGACTACGAGCAGTACTTC.

The genes are TRBV18 and TRBJ1-1; D unresolved. CDR1 is KGHSH, CDR2 LQKENI, per germline. This CDR3 spans 14 amino acids. V shed 4 bases and J shed 6 bases, with 15 bases lying between them. The chain's CDR3 is CASSRDSTGAEAFF. The CDR3 nucleotides read TGTGCCAGCTCACGAGATTCCACCGGCGCTGAAGCTTTCTTT.

This clonotype occurred many times. This sequence joins TRBV6-2 or TRBV6-3 and TRBJ2-7; perhaps TRBD1 as D (6 bases). The CDR3 extends over 15 amino acids. The germline V gene has CDR1 MNHEY and CDR2 SVGEGT. The V end lost 2 bases, the J end lost 3 bases, and 14 bases lay between the germline ends. The CDR3 coding sequence is TGTGCCAGCAGTTACCTTTCAGGGGATGTCTACGAGCAGTACTTC. Protein: CASSYLSGDVYEQYF.

This clonotype has ten or more counts. The V call is TRBV5-1, the J call TRBJ2-1; tentative D call: TRBD1 (6 bases). V was pared by 5 bases and J by 8 bases, with 14 bases between. CDR3 size: 13 residues. Germline CDR1 SGHRS, CDR2 YFSETQ. Here the CDR3 reads CASRPTGYYEQFF. CDR3 sequence (DNA): TGCGCCAGCAGACCCACAGGGTACTATGAGCAGTTCTTC.

This clonotype has at least ten counts. This chain connects TRBV7-9 to TRBJ1-4; 8 bases map to TRBD1. The CDR3 runs to 16 residues. Trimming took 4 bases from V and 8 from J; bases not matched to a gene: 12. Per germline, CDR1 SEHNR and CDR2 FQNEAQ (reference sequence). The CDR3 DNA reads as TGTGCCAGCAGCTCAAGCGGACAGGGCTTGGCGGAAAAACTGTTTTTT. It specifies CASSSSGQGLAEKLFF.

The sample holds many counts of this clonotype. The chain recombines TRBV29-1 with TRBJ1-2, with D possibly being TRBD1 (6 bases). V lost 1 base and J 2 bases, leaving 8 bases between the germline ends. From germline, CDR1 is SQVTM and CDR2 ANQGSEA. The CDR3 has 13 amino acids. The CDR3 bases are TGCAGCGTTGAAGCTAGGGGGAACTATGGCTACACCTTC. Its protein is CSVEARGNYGYTF.